A single sample gave rise to the 16 T cell receptor beta chains below, sequenced in a study of Graves' ophthalmopathy and Graves' hyperthyroidism. RNA transcripts provided the template for amplifying TCR beta CDR3 regions. RT-PCR with HTBI primers came first, then second-round multiplex PCR. TCRdb re-called the multiplex PCR reads through MiXCR, storing one row per CDR3 protein. The sample shows around 1,200,000 distinct CDR3 sequences, around a third of them seen only once. Sample: peripheral blood or thyroid tissue (not recorded which). These receptors all come from an adult man with Graves' hyperthyroidism.

The V gene is TRBV15, the J gene TRBJ1-5, with D maybe TRBD1 (6 bases). The CDR3 is 17 amino acids. The V end lost 5 bases, the J end lost 1 base, and 18 bases lay between the germline ends. Germline lookup yields CDR1 LNHNV and CDR2 YYDKDF (reference sequence). CDR3 nucleotides: TGTGCCACCAGCGAGGGACACGGCGGCATAAGCAATCAGCCCCAGCATTTT. It specifies CATSEGHGGISNQPQHF.

This clonotype came up many times. V and J are TRBV10-1 and TRBJ1-1, with D uncertain. Germline values: CDR1 WNHNN, CDR2 SYGVQD (reference sequence). Trimming cost V 0 bases and J 6 bases, with 8 bases left between them. The CDR3 length is 13 residues. The CDR3 coding sequence is TGCGCCAGCAGTGAGTCGGTCAGGTCTGAAGCTTTCTTT. As protein: CASSESVRSEAFF.

The genes are TRBV2 and TRBJ2-1, with 10 bases aligning to TRBD1. This CDR3 has 16 residues. Per the germline V gene, CDR1 is SNHLY and CDR2 is FYNNEI. The junction had 8 bases not matched to a gene; V was cut back by 2 bases and J by 7 bases. CDR3 in DNA: TGTGCCAGCAGTGAAATGGGACAGGGGTTCTTAAATGAGCAGTTCTTC. This codes for CASSEMGQGFLNEQFF.

This clonotype came up once. V is TRBV10-3 and J is TRBJ1-5; TRBD1 is a possible D gene (6 bases). V was clipped by 3 bases and J by 7 bases, with 13 bases between them. CDR1 ENHRY and CDR2 SYGVKD come from the germline V gene. The CDR3 length is 14 residues. The CDR3 region is CAISEPGGRQPQHF. CDR3 nucleotide sequence: TGTGCCATCAGTGAACCGGGGGGCAGGCAGCCCCAGCATTTT.

There are a few counts of this clonotype. A much bigger clone sits one base away, suggesting this may be a read error. Written as DNA, the CDR3 is TGTGCCAGTATAAGTCAGGGGGACACTGAAGCTTTCTTT. This translates into CASISQGDTEAFF. The chain recombines TRBV19 with TRBJ1-1, with 7 nucleotides matching TRBD1. The V gene end was trimmed by 7 bases and the J gene end by 3 bases; junction bases not matched to a gene: 5. This CDR3 contains 13 residues. The V gene's germline CDR1 is LNHDA and CDR2 SQIVND (reference sequence).

Many counts were recorded for this clonotype. The CDR3 region has the DNA TGTGCCATCAGCCCCGGGACTAGCGGGGGAGCGGCCGGGGAGCTGTTTTTT. Its protein is CAISPGTSGGAAGELFF. The V call is TRBV10-3, the J call TRBJ2-2; 14 positions agree with TRBD2. The trim removed 6 bases at V and 6 bases at J, leaving 9 bases unmatched. Germline lookup yields CDR1 ENHRY and CDR2 SYGVKD. The CDR3 runs 17 residues.

The chain couples TRBV9 to TRBJ2-5; D is uncertain. The CDR3 is made up of 16 amino acids. V was shortened by 3 bases and J by 4 bases, with 19 bases between the two germline ends. From germline, CDR1 is SGDLS and CDR2 YYNGEE. CDR3 bases: TGTGCCAGCAGCGGCAAGGACGCGTGGGCTGGAGAGACCCAGTACTTC. Translating it yields CASSGKDAWAGETQYF.

In its sample, this clonotype was seen many times. This chain uses TRBV7-2 with TRBJ2-2; D is ambiguous. Germline lookup yields CDR1 SGHTA and CDR2 FQGNSA. Trimming cost V 4 bases and J 1 base, with 7 bases left between them. The CDR3 is made up of 14 amino acids. The DNA for the CDR3 is TGTGCCAGCAGCTCATGGCGGAACACCGGGGAGCTGTTTTTT. This sequence encodes CASSSWRNTGELFF.

The chain carries TRBV18 and TRBJ1-1; 7 bases match TRBD1. The junction had 7 bases not matched to a gene; V was cut back by 1 base and J by 2 bases. The CDR3 consists of 16 residues. Looked up from germline, CDR1 is KGHSH and CDR2 is LQKENI. CDR3 coding DNA: TGTGCCAGCTCACCACTCTTCCGGACAGGTAACACTGAAGCTTTCTTT. This gives the protein CASSPLFRTGNTEAFF.

This chain uses TRBV29-1 with TRBJ1-4; D call uncertain. This CDR3 is 14 amino acids long. CDR1 and CDR2 from the germline V gene are SQVTM and ANQGSEA. Trimming stripped 0 bases from V and 4 bases from J, with 9 bases between. The CDR3 region has the DNA TGCAGCGTTGAAGATCGGGATTTTAATGAAAAACTGTTTTTT. Translated, it gives CSVEDRDFNEKLFF.

The chain employs TRBV6-5 and TRBJ1-2; no clear D. The CDR3 has 14 amino acids. Germline values: CDR1 MNHEY, CDR2 SVGAGI. The V end lost 4 bases, the J end lost 4 bases, and 13 bases lay between the germline ends. DNA of the CDR3: TGTGCCAGCAGTTCTGTAAGATACTTCTATGGCTACACCTTC. It specifies CASSSVRYFYGYTF.

This rearrangement joins TRBV19 to TRBJ2-7, with unresolved D. The V and J ends lost 2 bases and 5 bases respectively, with 10 bases between them. Per the germline V gene, CDR1 is LNHDA and CDR2 is SQIVND (reference sequence). This CDR3 contains 13 residues. CDR3 DNA: TGTGCCAGTAGTATAATGGGAAGCGACGAGCAGTACTTC. This sequence encodes CASSIMGSDEQYF.

Points on this clonotype: Just one base apart from a much larger clone, this may be a read error. The rearrangement links TRBV5-4 to TRBJ1-1, with D perhaps TRBD1 (6 bases). The V gene lost 5 bases and the J gene lost 6 bases, with 17 bases spanning the gap. Germline V lookup: CDR1 SGHNT, CDR2 YYREEE (reference sequence). This CDR3 spans 14 amino acids. In nucleotides, the CDR3 is TGTGCCAGCAGTTCGACAGGAGGAAGATCTGAAGCTTTCTTT. It encodes CASSSTGGRSEAFF.

This chain joins TRBV4-3 and TRBJ1-2, with D maybe TRBD1 (5 bases). The V end was cut by 0 bases, the J end by 7 bases, with 15 bases between. This CDR3 is 15 amino acids long. CDR1 LGHNA and CDR2 YSLEER come from the germline V gene. CDR3 sequence reads: CASSQEGRTRGGYTF. DNA of the CDR3: TGCGCCAGCAGCCAAGAGGGGAGGACAAGAGGTGGCTACACCTTC.

This clonotype occurred a few times. The J gene is TRBJ1-2, the V gene TRBV20-1; 7 positions match TRBD1. CDR3 length equals 10 residues. Germline V gives CDR1 DFQATT, CDR2 SNEGSKA (reference sequence). The DNA for the CDR3 is TGCAGGGGGCAGGGGGATGGCTACACCTTC. This sequence encodes CRGQGDGYTF.

The chain carries TRBV4-1 and TRBJ1-6; no firm D call. The CDR3 loop spans 18 amino acids. V lost 4 bases and J lost 5, with 21 bases in between. Germline CDR1 is MGHRA and CDR2 is YSYEKL. The CDR3 here is CASSRILRAGRNNSPLHF. The CDR3 region has the DNA TGCGCCAGCAGCCGCATTCTGAGGGCGGGGAGAAATAATTCACCCCTCCACTTT.